This T cell receptor beta chain was identified during a study of blood T cell repertoires in COVID-19. The CDR3 is made up of 14 amino acids. The V end was cut by 4 bases, the J end by 6 bases, with 17 bases between. CDR1 SGDLS and CDR2 YYNGEE come from the germline V gene. Profiling relied on immunoSEQ multiplex PCR, and the TCRdb table lists in-frame clones only, not all of them. The repertoire holds 200,000 to 250,000 clones, with 70% to 85% as singletons. Sequencing input: peripheral blood. The chain carries TRBV9 and TRBJ2-7; D may be TRBD2 (5 bases). The clonotype originates from a woman aged 35 to 49 who had recovered from COVID-19. The CDR3 region has the DNA TGTGCCAGCAGCCCCGGGGATTCCAATGCCGAGCAGTACTTC. This codes for CASSPGDSNAEQYF.